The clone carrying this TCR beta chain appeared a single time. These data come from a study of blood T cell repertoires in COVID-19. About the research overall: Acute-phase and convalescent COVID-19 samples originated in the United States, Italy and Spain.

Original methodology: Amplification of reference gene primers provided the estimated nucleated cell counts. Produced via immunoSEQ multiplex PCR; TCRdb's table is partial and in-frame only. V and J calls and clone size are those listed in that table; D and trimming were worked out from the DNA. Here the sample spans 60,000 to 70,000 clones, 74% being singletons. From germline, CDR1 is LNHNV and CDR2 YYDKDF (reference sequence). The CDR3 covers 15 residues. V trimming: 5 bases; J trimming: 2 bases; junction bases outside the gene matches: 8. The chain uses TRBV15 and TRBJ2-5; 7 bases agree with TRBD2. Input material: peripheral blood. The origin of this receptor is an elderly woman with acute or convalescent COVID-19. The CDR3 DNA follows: TGTGCCACCAGCTACGATAGCGGGTCTCAAGAGACCCAGTACTTC. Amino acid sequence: CATSYDSGSQETQYF.